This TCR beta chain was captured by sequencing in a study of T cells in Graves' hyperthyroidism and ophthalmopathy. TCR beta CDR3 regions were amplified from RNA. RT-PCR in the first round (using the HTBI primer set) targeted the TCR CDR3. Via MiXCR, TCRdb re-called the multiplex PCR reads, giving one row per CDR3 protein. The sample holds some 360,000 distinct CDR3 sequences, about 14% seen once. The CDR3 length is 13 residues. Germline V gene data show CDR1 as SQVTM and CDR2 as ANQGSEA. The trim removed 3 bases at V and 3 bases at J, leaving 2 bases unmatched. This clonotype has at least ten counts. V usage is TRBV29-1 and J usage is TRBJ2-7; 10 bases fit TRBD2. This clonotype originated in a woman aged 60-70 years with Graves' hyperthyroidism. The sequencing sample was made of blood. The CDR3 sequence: CSVDLAGVYEQYF. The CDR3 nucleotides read TGCAGCGTTGACCTAGCGGGAGTCTACGAGCAGTACTTC.